This T cell receptor (beta chain) was found in a study of blood T cell repertoires in COVID-19. Study-wide background: COVID-19 samples, acute and convalescent, were from the United States, Italy and Spain.

Authors' analysis steps: Amplification from reference gene primers served as the basis for estimated nucleated cell counts. Profiled with immunoSEQ multiplex PCR; TCRdb holds only in-frame clones, not every one. V and J calls and clone size are as listed in that table; D and trimming were resolved from the DNA. The sample yields about 170,000 clones, 85% seen once. CDR3 size: 16 residues. Trimming took off 5 bases at V and 0 bases at J, with 16 bases between the two ends. Germline CDR1 and CDR2: MDHEN and SYDVKM. The clonotype was recovered from a human donor with acute or convalescent COVID-19. The donor label of this sample is uncertain. The chain couples TRBV28 to TRBJ1-1, with D tentatively TRBD1 (6 bases). Material for sequencing was peripheral blood. DNA for the CDR3: TGTGCCAGCAGTCCCGGGACATTCGTCATGAACACTGAAGCTTTCTTT. Translating it yields CASSPGTFVMNTEAFF.